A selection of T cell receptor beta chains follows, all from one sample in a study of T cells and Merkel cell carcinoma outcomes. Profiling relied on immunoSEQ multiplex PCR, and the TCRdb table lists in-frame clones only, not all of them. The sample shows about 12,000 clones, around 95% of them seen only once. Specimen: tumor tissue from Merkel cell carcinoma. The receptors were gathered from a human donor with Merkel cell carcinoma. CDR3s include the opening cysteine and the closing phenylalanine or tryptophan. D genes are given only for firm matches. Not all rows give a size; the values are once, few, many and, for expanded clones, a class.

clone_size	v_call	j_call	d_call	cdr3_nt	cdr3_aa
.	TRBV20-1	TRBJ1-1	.	TGCAGTGCTAGTGTACACACTGAAGCTTTCTTT	CSASVHTEAFF
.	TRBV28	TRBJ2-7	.	TGTGCCAGCAGTTTATCACCGCGCGGAGAGCAGTACTTC	CASSLSPRGEQYF
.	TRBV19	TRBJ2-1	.	TGTGCCAGTAGTAGGGCGGGAAAGCAGTTCTTC	CASSRAGKQFF
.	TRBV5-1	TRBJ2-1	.	TGCGCCAGCAGCTTGGTGGGAGTACAAGGGTTTCATGAGCAGTTCTTC	CASSLVGVQGFHEQFF
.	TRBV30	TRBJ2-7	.	TGTGCCTGGAGTAAAGGGGTCTACGAGCAGTACTTC	CAWSKGVYEQYF
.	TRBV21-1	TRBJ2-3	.	TGTGCCAGAGGCGGGAGGTCTATTAGCACAGATACGCAGTATTTT	CARGGRSISTDTQYF
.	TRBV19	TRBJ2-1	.	TGTGCCAGTAGTATAACCCTGGCTCAGAATGAGCAGTTCTTC	CASSITLAQNEQFF
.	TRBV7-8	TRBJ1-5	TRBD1	TGTGCCAGCAGCTTAAGGCCCGGGACAGGCTACAATAACAATCAGCCCCAGCATTTT	CASSLRPGTGYNNNQPQHF
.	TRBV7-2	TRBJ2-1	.	TGTGCCAGCAGCTTAGCGGGAGTGTCCTACAATGAGCAGTTCTTC	CASSLAGVSYNEQFF
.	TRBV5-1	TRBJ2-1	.	TGCGCCAGCAGCTTGAGGGGCGCCCCGGATGAGCAGTTCTTC	CASSLRGAPDEQFF
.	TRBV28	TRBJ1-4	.	TGTGCCAGCAGTGGGGCGGTCGTCGCAACTAATGAAAAACTGTTTTTT	CASSGAVVATNEKLFF
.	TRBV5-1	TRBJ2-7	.	TGCGCCAGCAGCTTGGCCGGAGGGGTCGCCTACGAGCAGTACTTC	CASSLAGGVAYEQYF
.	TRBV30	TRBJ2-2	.	TGTGCCTGGAGTACACCGGGACTGCCATACACCGGGGAGCTGTTTTTT	CAWSTPGLPYTGELFF
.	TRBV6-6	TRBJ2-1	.	TGTGCCAGCAGTTACTCGAGAGTTTACAATGAGCAGTTCTTC	CASSYSRVYNEQFF
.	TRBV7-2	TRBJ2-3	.	TGTGCCAGCAGCTTAGCGGGTCATAGCACAGATACGCAGTATTTT	CASSLAGHSTDTQYF
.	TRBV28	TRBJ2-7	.	TGTGCCAGCAGTTTTAAGACATTTCAGTACTTC	CASSFKTFQYF
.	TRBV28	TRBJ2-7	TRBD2	TGTGCCAGCAGTTCCCCCGGGGGGGGAACATTCTACGAGCAGTACTTC	CASSSPGGGTFYEQYF
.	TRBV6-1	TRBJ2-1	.	TGTGCCACCCGACCGGGACCCAACGACAATGAGCAGTTCTTC	CATRPGPNDNEQFF
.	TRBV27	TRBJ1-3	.	TGTGCCAGCAGTTTGAATAGGGGCGCTGGAAACACCATATATTTT	CASSLNRGAGNTIYF
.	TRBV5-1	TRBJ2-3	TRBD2	TGCGCTAGCAGCCCGACAGCGGGGCTAAGCACAGATACGCAGTATTTT	CASSPTAGLSTDTQYF
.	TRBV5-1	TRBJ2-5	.	TGCGCCAGCAGCTTGAAGACCGGGGCCCAAGAGACCCAGTACTTC	CASSLKTGAQETQYF
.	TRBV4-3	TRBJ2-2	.	TGCGCCAGCAGCCGGAGGGCTCGGGAGCTGTTTTTT	CASSRRARELFF
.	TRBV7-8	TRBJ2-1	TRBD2	TGTGCCAGCAGCCCCACCAATAGCGGGAGTTCGGCTAGAAAGCAGTTCTTC	CASSPTNSGSSARKQFF
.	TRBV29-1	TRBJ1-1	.	TGCAGCGTTGTGGGGGGGCAGGGGATTTCGACTGAAGCTTTCTTT	CSVVGGQGISTEAFF
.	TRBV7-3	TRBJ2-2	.	TGTGCCAGCAACTTACGAAACACCGGGGAGCTGTTTTTT	CASNLRNTGELFF
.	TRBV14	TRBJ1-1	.	TGTGCCAGCAGCTCGATCCCGGGCCGAAGACTAACTGAAGCTTTCTTT	CASSSIPGRRLTEAFF
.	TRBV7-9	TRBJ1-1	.	TGTGCCAGCAGCTTCCGGGAGAAAACTGAAGCTTTCTTT	CASSFREKTEAFF
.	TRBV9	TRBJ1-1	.	TGTGCCAGCAGCGTAGGGCCTAACACTGAAGCTTTCTTT	CASSVGPNTEAFF
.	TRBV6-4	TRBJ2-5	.	TGTGCCAGCAGCGAGCAGGGGGGGTCCTTGAATACCCAGTACTTC	CASSEQGGSLNTQYF
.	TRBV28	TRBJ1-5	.	TGTGCCAGCAGTTTATTACGGCCGCCCCAGCATTTT	CASSLLRPPQHF
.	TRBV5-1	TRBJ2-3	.	TGCGCCAGCAGCTTTCTGGAGGATACGCAGTATTTT	CASSFLEDTQYF
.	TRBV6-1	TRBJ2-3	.	TGTGCCAGCAGTTGGGCAGGGGTGACAGATACGCAGTATTTT	CASSWAGVTDTQYF
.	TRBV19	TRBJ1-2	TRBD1	TGTGCCAGTAGTCCACAGGGGGAGCATGGCTACACCTTC	CASSPQGEHGYTF
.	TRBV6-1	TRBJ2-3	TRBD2	TGTGCCAGCAGTCCCTTAGCGGGACTCACAGATACGCAGTATTTT	CASSPLAGLTDTQYF
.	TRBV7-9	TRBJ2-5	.	TGTGCCAGCAGCTTATCCGGGCAAAAGACCCAGTACTTC	CASSLSGQKTQYF
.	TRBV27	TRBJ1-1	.	TGTGCCAGCAGTTTATCGGTGAACACTGAAGCTTTCTTT	CASSLSVNTEAFF
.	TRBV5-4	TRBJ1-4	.	TGTGCCAGCAGCCCTGACGGTGGGGCTAATGAAAAACTGTTTTTT	CASSPDGGANEKLFF
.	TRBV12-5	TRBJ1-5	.	TGTGCTAGTGTTGGTGCAGGGGCAATTAATCAGCCCCAGCATTTT	CASVGAGAINQPQHF
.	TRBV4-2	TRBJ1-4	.	TGTGCCAGCAGCCTGACAAGGGGGGCGTGGCAGGGTCGGGAAAAACTGTTTTTT	CASSLTRGAWQGREKLFF
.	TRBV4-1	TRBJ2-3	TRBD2	TGCGCCAGCCAACTCGGGACTAGCGGCACAGATACGCAGTATTTT	CASQLGTSGTDTQYF
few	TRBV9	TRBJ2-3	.	TGTGCCAGCAGCGTAGCGGAGAATACGCAGTATTTT	CASSVAENTQYF
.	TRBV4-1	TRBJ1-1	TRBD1	TGCGCCAGCAGCCTTTCCGGGACAGGGGACACTGAAGCTTTCTTT	CASSLSGTGDTEAFF
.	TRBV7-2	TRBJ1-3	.	TGTGCCAGCAGCTTAGCCCAGGCTGGAAACACCATATATTTT	CASSLAQAGNTIYF
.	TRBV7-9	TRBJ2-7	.	TGTGCCAGCAGCCTCGGCGCAGGATACGAGCAGTACTTC	CASSLGAGYEQYF
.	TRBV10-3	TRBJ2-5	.	TGTGCCGCTTCCGGGACACTTTCTGAAGAGACCCAGTACTTC	CAASGTLSEETQYF
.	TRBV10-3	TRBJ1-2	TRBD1	TGTGCCATCAGTGGGGGACAGGGAGCAGGTGGCTACACCTTC	CAISGGQGAGGYTF
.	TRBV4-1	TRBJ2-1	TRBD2	TGCGCCAGCAGCCAAGATGCTAGCGGCCATGAGCAGTTCTTC	CASSQDASGHEQFF
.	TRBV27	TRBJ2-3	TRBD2	TGTGCCAGCAGTTTAAGGGGACTAAACAAAGATACGCAGTATTTT	CASSLRGLNKDTQYF
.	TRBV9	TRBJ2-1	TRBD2	TGTGCCAGCGAACCGGGACTAGCGGGAGTGGAGCAGTTCTTC	CASEPGLAGVEQFF
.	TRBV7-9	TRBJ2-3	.	TGTGCCAGCACACAACAAGGGATTGGCACAGATACGCAGTATTTT	CASTQQGIGTDTQYF
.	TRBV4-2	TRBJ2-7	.	TGTGCCAGCAGCCCCGAAGTGCGATACCACGAGCAGTACTTC	CASSPEVRYHEQYF
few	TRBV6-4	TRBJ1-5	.	TGTGCCAGCAGTTTCAATCAGCCCCAGCATTTT	CASSFNQPQHF
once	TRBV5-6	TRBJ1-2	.	TGTGCCAGCAGCTTGCGTGGGGGGATCTATGGCTACACCTTC	CASSLRGGIYGYTF
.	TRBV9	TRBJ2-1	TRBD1	TGTGCCAGCAACGTAGAGGGGACAGGGGGCAATGAGCAGTTCTTC	CASNVEGTGGNEQFF
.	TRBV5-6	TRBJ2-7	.	TGTGCCAGCAGCTTTTGGGCGACCGCCGAGCAGTACTTC	CASSFWATAEQYF
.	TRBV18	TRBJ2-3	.	TGTGCCAGCTCACCACCCAGCGGGACAGCCACAGATACGCAGTATTTT	CASSPPSGTATDTQYF
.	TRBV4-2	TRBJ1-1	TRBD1	TGTGCCAGCAGTCCCGACAGGGCGGCCACTGAAGCTTTCTTT	CASSPDRAATEAFF
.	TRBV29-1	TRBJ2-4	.	TGCAGCGTTGATGGAGGAAGGGGGACCATTCAGTACTTC	CSVDGGRGTIQYF
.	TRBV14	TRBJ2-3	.	TGTGCCAGCAGCGGACCTAGCACAGATACGCAGTATTTT	CASSGPSTDTQYF